This record concerns one T cell receptor beta chain sequence. The data were taken from a study of blood T cell repertoires in COVID-19. Assay: immunoSEQ multiplex PCR; the TCRdb copy retains only in-frame clones and omits some. The sample has about 370,000 clones; approximately 90% are singletons. Participants' reported clinical history set cohort assignment. Recovered Cohort 3 donors showed two negative PCRs, clearance, or symptom resolution. V was clipped by 0 bases and J by 5 bases, with 8 bases between them. Per the germline V gene, CDR1 is SGHRS and CDR2 is YFSETQ. The CDR3 has 13 residues. This sequence was found in a man aged 18 to 30 who had recovered from COVID-19. This rearrangement joins TRBV5-1 to TRBJ1-2; D is unresolved. Material: PBMCs or T cells enriched from blood (not recorded which). The CDR3 is CASSLESGYGYTF. The DNA for the CDR3 is TGCGCCAGCAGCTTGGAATCCGGTTATGGCTACACCTTC.